This entry describes one TCR beta chain. Antigen unknown. Time point specified: after dendritic cell vaccination, including at tumor progression/relapse. Germline CDR1 SNHLY, CDR2 FYNNEI. Trimming at V came to 10 bases and at J to 2 bases, leaving 7 bases not matched to a gene. This CDR3 spans 13 amino acids. The sample is drawn from a study of glioma-infiltrating T cells after dendritic cell vaccination. Study background: The vaccine used monocyte-derived dendritic cells pulsed overnight with autologous tumor lysate.

The immunoSEQ assay amplified TCRB CDR3 from up to roughly 2 ug DNA. Amplification used 60 V beta primers and 13 J beta primers. Sequenced by immunoSEQ multiplex PCR; TCRdb stores in-frame clones only, minus some. This sample has roughly 56,000 clones, with about 83% found just once. The study, taken as a whole, reports: TCR clonality showed no direct relationship with survival.

This sequence was found in a human donor with glioblastoma. The V gene is TRBV2, the J gene TRBJ2-7, with TRBD2 identical over 8 bases. Material: blood, obtained after dendritic cell vaccination. CDR3 in amino acids: CAIISGGPYEQYF. The CDR3 DNA reads TGTGCCATCATAAGCGGGGGCCCCTACGAGCAGTACTTC.